The 9 T cell receptor beta chains below come from one sample, sequenced in a study of blood T cell repertoires in COVID-19. This table comes from immunoSEQ multiplex PCR, and its TCRdb copy is limited to in-frame clones, with some not included. This table has over 200,000 clones, about 88% appearing once. Input material: peripheral blood. These receptors came from a middle-aged man with active or convalescent COVID-19.

This chain links TRBV2 with TRBJ2-7; weak D call: TRBD1 (6 bases). Germline V gene lookup returns CDR1 SNHLY and CDR2 FYNNEI. V was shortened by 8 bases and J by 2 bases, with 16 bases between the two germline ends. CDR3 length: 14 amino acids. CDR3 sequence (DNA): TGTGCCAGCCTGGACAGTTACGGGACCTACGAGCAGTACTTC. The encoded protein is CASLDSYGTYEQYF.

This clone is a singleton in its sample. The chain combines TRBV18 with TRBJ1-1, with 7 bases aligning to TRBD1. CDR1 and CDR2 from the germline V gene are KGHSH and LQKENI. Trimming removed 8 bases from V and 1 base from J; junction bases left unmatched: 7. CDR3 size: 14 residues. The CDR3 sequence is CASTQQGRNTEAFF. CDR3 bases: TGTGCCAGCACCCAACAGGGGCGGAACACTGAAGCTTTCTTT.

The J gene is TRBJ2-7, the V gene TRBV9, with 7 bases that match TRBD2. CDR1 is SGDLS and CDR2 is YYNGEE in the germline V gene. Trimming took 3 bases from V and 7 from J; bases not matched to a gene: 16. The CDR3 has 16 amino acids. The CDR3: CASSEYGGTAMWEQYF. For the CDR3, the DNA is TGTGCCAGCAGCGAGTACGGGGGGACTGCCATGTGGGAGCAGTACTTC.

This clone was picked up a small number of times. The chain is built from TRBV19 and TRBJ2-2; perhaps TRBD1 as D (6 bases). Trimming shortened V by 9 bases and J by 3 bases, and 32 bases separated the two germline ends. The CDR3 spans 20 residues. Germline V CDR1 and CDR2: LNHDA, SQIVND (reference sequence). The CDR3 DNA sequence: TGTGCCAGCCTCCAAGACCGACAGGCCCCAACTTACCCTTACACCGGGGAGCTGTTTTTT. Translated: CASLQDRQAPTYPYTGELFF.

The rearrangement joins TRBV28 to TRBJ1-2; D might be TRBD1 (6 bases). CDR3 length equals 14 residues. Per the germline V gene, CDR1 is MDHEN and CDR2 is SYDVKM. The V and J ends lost 5 bases and 4 bases respectively, with 14 bases between them. The CDR3 coding sequence is TGTGCCAGCAGTAGGGGGTACACGCTCTATGGCTACACCTTC. Translation gives CASSRGYTLYGYTF.

The chain has TRBV28 and TRBJ1-2, with unresolved D. Germline lookup yields CDR1 MDHEN and CDR2 SYDVKM. CDR3 length: 12 residues. V lost 9 bases to trimming and J lost 0 bases, with 8 bases between them. CDR3 sequence (DNA): TGTGCCAGTCATATAGCTAACTATGGCTACACCTTC. This sequence encodes CASHIANYGYTF.

CDR3 sequence reads: CASRYRGTGELFF. The CDR3 region has the DNA TGTGCCAGCAGGTACAGGGGCACCGGGGAGCTGTTTTTT. The chain uses TRBV6-6 and TRBJ2-2, with 7 bases matching TRBD1. The CDR3 has 13 amino acids. From germline, CDR1 is MNHNY and CDR2 SVGAGI (reference sequence). Trimming took 6 bases from V and 4 from J; bases not matched to a gene: 2.

J is TRBJ2-1 and V is TRBV29-1; 9 positions agree with TRBD1. The CDR3 has 19 residues. V gave up 1 base and J gave up 2 bases; unmatched junction bases: 15. Germline lookup yields CDR1 SQVTM and CDR2 ANQGSEA. CDR3 in amino acids: CSVEGMRDRATRTYNEQFF. CDR3 bases: TGCAGCGTTGAAGGGATGCGGGACAGGGCAACCAGGACCTACAATGAGCAGTTCTTC.

The chain couples TRBV2 to TRBJ1-3; 9 nucleotides match TRBD1. The CDR3 loop spans 15 amino acids. In germline, CDR1 is SNHLY, CDR2 FYNNEI. Trimming cost V 7 bases and J 4 bases; bases outside gene matches: 8. This CDR3 is CASTGTGISGNTIYF. As DNA, the CDR3 is TGTGCCAGCACAGGGACAGGGATTAGCGGAAACACCATATATTTT.